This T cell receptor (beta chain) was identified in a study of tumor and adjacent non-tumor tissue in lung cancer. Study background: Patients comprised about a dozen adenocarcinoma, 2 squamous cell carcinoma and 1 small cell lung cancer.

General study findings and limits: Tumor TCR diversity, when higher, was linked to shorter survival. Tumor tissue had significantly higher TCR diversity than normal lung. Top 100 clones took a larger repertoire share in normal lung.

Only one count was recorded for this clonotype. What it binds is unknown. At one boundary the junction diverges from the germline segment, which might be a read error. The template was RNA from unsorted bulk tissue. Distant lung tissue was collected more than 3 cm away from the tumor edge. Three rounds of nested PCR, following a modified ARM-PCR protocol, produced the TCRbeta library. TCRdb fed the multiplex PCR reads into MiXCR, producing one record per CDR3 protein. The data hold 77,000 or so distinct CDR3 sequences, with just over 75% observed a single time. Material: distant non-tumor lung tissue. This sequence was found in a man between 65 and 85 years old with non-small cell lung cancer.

This chain's CDR3 is CASNLTGSYGYTF. DNA for the CDR3: TGTGCCAGCAATCTGACAGGGAGTTATGGCTACACTTTC. V usage is TRBV12-3 or TRBV12-4 and J usage is TRBJ1-2, with 7 bases lining up with TRBD1. This CDR3 contains 13 residues.